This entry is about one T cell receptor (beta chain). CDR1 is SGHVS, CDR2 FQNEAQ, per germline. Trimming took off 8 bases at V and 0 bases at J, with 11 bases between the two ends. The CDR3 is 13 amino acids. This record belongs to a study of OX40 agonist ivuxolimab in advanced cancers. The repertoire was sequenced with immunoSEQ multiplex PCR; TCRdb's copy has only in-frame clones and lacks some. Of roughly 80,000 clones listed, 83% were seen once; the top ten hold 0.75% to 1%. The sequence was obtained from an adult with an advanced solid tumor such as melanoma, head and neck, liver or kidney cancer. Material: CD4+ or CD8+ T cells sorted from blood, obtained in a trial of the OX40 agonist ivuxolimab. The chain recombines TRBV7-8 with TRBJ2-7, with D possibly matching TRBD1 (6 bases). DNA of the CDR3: TGTGCCAGCCGGACAGCCGCCTCCTACGAGCAGTACTTC. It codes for CASRTAASYEQYF.